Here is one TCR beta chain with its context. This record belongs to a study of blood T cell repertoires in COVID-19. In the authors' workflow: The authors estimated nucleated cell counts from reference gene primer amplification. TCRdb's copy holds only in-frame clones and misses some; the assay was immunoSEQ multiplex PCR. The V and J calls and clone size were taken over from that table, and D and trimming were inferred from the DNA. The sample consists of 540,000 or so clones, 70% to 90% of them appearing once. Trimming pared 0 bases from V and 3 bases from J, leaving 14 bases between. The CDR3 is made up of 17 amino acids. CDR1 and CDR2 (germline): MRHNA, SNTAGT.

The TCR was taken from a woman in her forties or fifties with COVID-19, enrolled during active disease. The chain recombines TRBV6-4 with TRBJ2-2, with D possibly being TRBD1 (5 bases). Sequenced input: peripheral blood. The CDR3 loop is CASSDSTRAGYTGELFF. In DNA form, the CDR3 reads TGTGCCAGCAGTGACTCTACAAGAGCAGGGTACACCGGGGAGCTGTTTTTT.